The 4 T cell receptor beta chains given below trace back to one sample, sequenced in a study of cytomegalovirus exposure and HLA in healthy donors. PCR amplification relied on 60 Vbeta primers (plus 13 Jbeta primers). Sequenced by immunoSEQ multiplex PCR; TCRdb stores in-frame clones only, minus some. The sample shows some 200,000 clones, about 80% of them seen only once. The sequenced sample consisted of PBMCs. The receptors originated from a woman between 25 and 40 years old in good health and CMV-seronegative.

This rearrangement joins TRBV19 to TRBJ1-5, with TRBD1 identical over 7 bases. With V trimmed by 5 bases and J by 7 bases, 5 bases remained unmatched. The CDR3 loop spans 13 amino acids. The germline gives CDR1 LNHDA, CDR2 SQIVND (reference sequence). The CDR3 DNA reads TGTGCCAGTAGTCCCGACAGGGCCCAGCCCCAGCATTTT. Its translation: CASSPDRAQPQHF.

The chain is built from TRBV18 and TRBJ2-2; the match to TRBD2 covers 13 bases. Germline V gives CDR1 KGHSH, CDR2 LQKENI. Trimming at V came to 2 bases and at J to 2 bases, leaving 5 bases not matched to a gene. CDR3 size: 18 residues. CDR3 residues: CASSPFGLAGANTGELFF. CDR3 bases: TGTGCCAGCTCACCATTTGGACTAGCGGGGGCAAACACCGGGGAGCTGTTTTTT. The variable domain in full, with the rest retrieved from reference TRBV18 and TRBJ2-2, is NAGVMQNPRHLVRRRGQEARLRCSPMKGHSHVYWYRQLPEEGLKFMVYLQKENIIDESGMPKERFSAEFPKEGPSILRIQQVVRGDSAAYFCASSPFGLAGANTGELFFGEGSRLTVL.

This clone was seen a few times. The gene calls are TRBV4-1 and TRBJ1-1; TRBD1 might be the D (5 bases). Germline lookup yields CDR1 MGHRA and CDR2 YSYEKL. The CDR3 has 15 residues. V lost 0 bases, J lost 3 bases, and 11 bases lay in between. The CDR3, as DNA: TGCGCCAGCAGCCAAGATGTAGGAGGGGACACTGAAGCTTTCTTT. Protein sequence: CASSQDVGGDTEAFF.

The chain links TRBV11-1 to TRBJ1-1, with D possibly matching TRBD1 (6 bases). The V end lost 5 bases, the J end lost 3 bases, and 19 bases lay between the germline ends. This CDR3 has 16 residues. The germline V gene has CDR1 SGHAT and CDR2 FQDESV (reference sequence). The CDR3 spells CASSQRGDKFDTEAFF. CDR3 nucleotide sequence: TGTGCCAGCAGCCAACGGGGGGACAAATTCGACACTGAAGCTTTCTTT. Based on the CDR3 plus reference TRBV11-1 and TRBJ1-1, the full variable domain is EAEVAQSPRYKITEKSQAVAFWCDPISGHATLYWYRQILGQGPELLVQFQDESVVDDSQLPKDRFSAERLKGVDSTLKIQPAELGDSAMYLCASSQRGDKFDTEAFFGQGTRLTVV.